These 4 T cell receptor beta chains originate from one sample sequenced in a study of blood T cells in healthy people across ages. A sample-barcoded 5' primer and a J-beta primer mix were used in a second PCR of about 7 to 11 cycles. Each CDR3 protein gets one entry after TCRdb re-called the 5' RACE reads with MiXCR. Of fewer than 650,000 distinct CDR3 sequences in the sample, roughly a quarter were seen once. This sample also appeared in a second study, on T cells of mothers and their children.

Sequencing was carried out using blood. The receptors derive from a boy younger than 10 in good health.

This clonotype appeared a few times. This chain joins TRBV11-2 and TRBJ2-5; D gene unclear. The CDR3 has 16 amino acids. CDR1 and CDR2 from the germline V gene are SGHAT and FQNNGV. Trimming pared 1 base from V and 0 bases from J, leaving 12 bases between. DNA of the CDR3: TGTGCCAGCAGCTTAGGAGACCGATGGAACCAAGAGACCCAGTACTTC. This translates into CASSLGDRWNQETQYF. Full variable domain (rest looked up from reference TRBV11-2 and TRBJ2-5): EAGVAQSPRYKIIEKRQSVAFWCNPISGHATLYWYQQILGQGPKLLIQFQNNGVVDDSQLPKDRFSAERLKGVDSTLKIQPAKLEDSAVYLCASSLGDRWNQETQYFGPGTRLLVL.

The V gene is TRBV10-2, the J gene TRBJ2-2, with D possibly being TRBD2 (5 bases). The V gene lost 9 bases and the J gene lost 4 bases, with 15 bases spanning the gap. CDR1 and CDR2 (germline): WSHSY, SAAADI. The CDR3 covers 14 residues. CDR3 protein: CASEEGQGTGELFF. The DNA of the CDR3 is TGCGCCAGTGAAGAGGGCCAAGGCACCGGGGAGCTGTTTTTT.

The V call is TRBV30, the J call TRBJ2-5, with TRBD1 matching over 7 bases. CDR3 size: 14 residues. Per the germline V gene, CDR1 is GTSNPN and CDR2 is SVGIG (reference sequence). V lost 5 bases, J lost 3 bases, and 9 bases stayed unmatched. CDR3 sequence reads: CAWGTVHFEETQYF. As DNA, the CDR3 is TGTGCCTGGGGGACAGTCCACTTCGAAGAGACCCAGTACTTC.

The chain joins TRBV7-2 to TRBJ2-7; TRBD2 agrees at 14 bases. The germline V gene encodes CDR1 SGHTA and CDR2 FQGNSA. The CDR3 contains 15 residues. The junction had 3 bases not matched to a gene; V was cut back by 5 bases and J by 3 bases. The CDR3 bases are TGTGCCAGCAGCAGGACTAGCGGGGGGTTCTACGAGCAGTACTTC. Translated, it gives CASSRTSGGFYEQYF. The whole variable domain, filled in from reference TRBV7-2 and TRBJ2-7, reads GAGVSQSPSNKVTEKGKDVELRCDPISGHTALYWYRQSLGQGLEFLIYFQGNSAPDKSGLPSDRFSAERTGGSVSTLTIQRTQQEDSAVYLCASSRTSGGFYEQYFGPGTRLTVT.